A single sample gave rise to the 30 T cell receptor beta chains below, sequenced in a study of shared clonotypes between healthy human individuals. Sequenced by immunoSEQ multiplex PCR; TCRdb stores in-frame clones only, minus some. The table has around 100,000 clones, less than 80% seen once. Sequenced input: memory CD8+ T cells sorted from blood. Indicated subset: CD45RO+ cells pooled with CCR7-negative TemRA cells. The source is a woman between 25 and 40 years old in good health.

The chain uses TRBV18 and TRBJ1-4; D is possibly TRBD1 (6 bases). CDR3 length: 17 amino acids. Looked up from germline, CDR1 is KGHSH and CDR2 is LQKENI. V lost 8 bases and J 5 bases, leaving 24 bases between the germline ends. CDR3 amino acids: CASLARGAYGSNEKLFF. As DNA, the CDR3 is TGTGCCAGCCTCGCCAGGGGCGCCTATGGTTCGAATGAAAAACTGTTTTTT.

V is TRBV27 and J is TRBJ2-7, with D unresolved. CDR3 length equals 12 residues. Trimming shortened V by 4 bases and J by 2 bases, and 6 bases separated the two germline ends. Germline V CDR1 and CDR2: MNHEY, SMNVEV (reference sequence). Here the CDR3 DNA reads TGTGCCAGCAGTTCTGGCCCCTACGAGCAGTACTTC. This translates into CASSSGPYEQYF.

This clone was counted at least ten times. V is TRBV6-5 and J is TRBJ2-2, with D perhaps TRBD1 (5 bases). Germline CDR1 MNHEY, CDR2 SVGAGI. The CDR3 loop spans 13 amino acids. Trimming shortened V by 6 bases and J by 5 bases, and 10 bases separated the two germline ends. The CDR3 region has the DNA TGTGCCAGCAGCTTACAGGAGACCGGGGAGCTGTTTTTT. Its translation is CASSLQETGELFF.

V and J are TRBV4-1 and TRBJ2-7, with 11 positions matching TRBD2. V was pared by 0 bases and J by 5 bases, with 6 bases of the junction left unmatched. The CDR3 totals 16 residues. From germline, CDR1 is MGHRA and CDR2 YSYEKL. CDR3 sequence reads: CASSQDPLAGAHEQYF. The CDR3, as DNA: TGCGCCAGCAGCCAAGATCCACTAGCGGGAGCCCACGAGCAGTACTTC.

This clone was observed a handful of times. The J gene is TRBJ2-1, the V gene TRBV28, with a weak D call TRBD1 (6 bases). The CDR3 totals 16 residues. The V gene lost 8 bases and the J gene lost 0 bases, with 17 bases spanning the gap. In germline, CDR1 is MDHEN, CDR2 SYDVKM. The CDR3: CASSTQGRSSYNEQFF. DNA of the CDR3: TGTGCCAGCTCGACACAGGGACGGAGCTCCTACAATGAGCAGTTCTTC.

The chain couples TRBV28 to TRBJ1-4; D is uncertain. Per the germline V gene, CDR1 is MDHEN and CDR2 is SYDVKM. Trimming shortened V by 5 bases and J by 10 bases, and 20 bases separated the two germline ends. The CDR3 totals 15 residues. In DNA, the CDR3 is TGTGCCAGCAGTCTCCGGACCGCGGCGGCTGGAAAACTGTTTTTT. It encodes CASSLRTAAAGKLFF.

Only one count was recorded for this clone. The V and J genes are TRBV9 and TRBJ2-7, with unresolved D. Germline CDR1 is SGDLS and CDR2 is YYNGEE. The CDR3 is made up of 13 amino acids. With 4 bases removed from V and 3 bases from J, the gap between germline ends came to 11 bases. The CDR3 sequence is CASSPFSDYEQYF. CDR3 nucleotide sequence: TGTGCCAGCAGCCCCTTTTCGGACTACGAGCAGTACTTC.

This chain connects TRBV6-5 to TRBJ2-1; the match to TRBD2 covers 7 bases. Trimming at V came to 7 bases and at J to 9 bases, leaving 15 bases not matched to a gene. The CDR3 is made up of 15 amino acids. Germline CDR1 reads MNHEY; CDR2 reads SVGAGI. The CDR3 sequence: CASTAQPSGRGEQFF. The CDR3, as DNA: TGTGCCAGCACCGCACAACCTAGCGGTCGGGGTGAGCAGTTCTTC.

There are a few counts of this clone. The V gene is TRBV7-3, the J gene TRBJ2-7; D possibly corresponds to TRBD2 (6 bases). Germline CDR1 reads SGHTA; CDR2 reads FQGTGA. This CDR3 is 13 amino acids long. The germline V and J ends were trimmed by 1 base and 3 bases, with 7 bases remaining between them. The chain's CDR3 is CASSLMGGYEQYF. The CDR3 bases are TGTGCCAGCAGCTTAATGGGGGGCTACGAGCAGTACTTC.

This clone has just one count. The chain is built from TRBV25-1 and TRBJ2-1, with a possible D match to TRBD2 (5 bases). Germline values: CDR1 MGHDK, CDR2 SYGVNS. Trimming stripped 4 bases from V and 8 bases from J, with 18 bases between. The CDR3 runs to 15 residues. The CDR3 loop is CASSGGAVTADEQFF. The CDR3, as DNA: TGTGCCAGCAGTGGTGGAGCGGTCACGGCCGATGAGCAGTTCTTC.

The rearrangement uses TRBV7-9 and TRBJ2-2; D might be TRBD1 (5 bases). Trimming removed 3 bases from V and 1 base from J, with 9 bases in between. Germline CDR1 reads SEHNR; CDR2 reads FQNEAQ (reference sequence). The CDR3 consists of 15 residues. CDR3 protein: CASSFPDKNTGELFF. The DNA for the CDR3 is TGTGCCAGCAGCTTCCCGGACAAGAACACCGGGGAGCTGTTTTTT.

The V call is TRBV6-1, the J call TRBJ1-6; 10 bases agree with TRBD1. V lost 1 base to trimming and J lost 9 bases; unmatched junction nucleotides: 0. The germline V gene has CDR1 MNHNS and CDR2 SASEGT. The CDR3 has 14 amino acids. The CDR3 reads CASSEGTGGSPLHF. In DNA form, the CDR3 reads TGTGCCAGCAGTGAAGGGACAGGGGGTTCACCCCTCCACTTT.

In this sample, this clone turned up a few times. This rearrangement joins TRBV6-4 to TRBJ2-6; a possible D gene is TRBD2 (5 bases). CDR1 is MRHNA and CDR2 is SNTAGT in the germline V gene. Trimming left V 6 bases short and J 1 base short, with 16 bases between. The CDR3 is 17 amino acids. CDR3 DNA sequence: TGTGCCAGCAGCAACCGGGGTGGAGGTTCTGGGGCCAACGTCCTGACTTTC. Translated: CASSNRGGGSGANVLTF.

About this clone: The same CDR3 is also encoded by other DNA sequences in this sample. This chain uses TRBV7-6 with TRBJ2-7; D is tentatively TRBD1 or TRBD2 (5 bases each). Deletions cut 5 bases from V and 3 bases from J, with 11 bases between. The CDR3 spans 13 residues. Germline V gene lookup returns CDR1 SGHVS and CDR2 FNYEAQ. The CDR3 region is CASSPGPNYEQYF. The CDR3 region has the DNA TGTGCCAGCAGCCCGGGACCGAACTACGAGCAGTACTTC.

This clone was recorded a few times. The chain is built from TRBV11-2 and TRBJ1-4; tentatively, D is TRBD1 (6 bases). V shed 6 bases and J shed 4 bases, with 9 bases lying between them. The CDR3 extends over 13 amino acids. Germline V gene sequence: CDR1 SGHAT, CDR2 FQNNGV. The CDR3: CASRDSGNEKLFF. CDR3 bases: TGTGCCAGCAGGGACAGCGGTAATGAAAAACTGTTTTTT. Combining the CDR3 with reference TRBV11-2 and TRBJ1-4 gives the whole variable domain EAGVAQSPRYKIIEKRQSVAFWCNPISGHATLYWYQQILGQGPKLLIQFQNNGVVDDSQLPKDRFSAERLKGVDSTLKIQPAKLEDSAVYLCASRDSGNEKLFFGSGTQLSVL.

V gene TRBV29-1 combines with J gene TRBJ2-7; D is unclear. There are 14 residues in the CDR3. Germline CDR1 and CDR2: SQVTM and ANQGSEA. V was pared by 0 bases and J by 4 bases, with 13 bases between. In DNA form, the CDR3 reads TGCAGCGTTGAAGATCACGGAGCCGGGTACGAGCAGTACTTC. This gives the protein CSVEDHGAGYEQYF.

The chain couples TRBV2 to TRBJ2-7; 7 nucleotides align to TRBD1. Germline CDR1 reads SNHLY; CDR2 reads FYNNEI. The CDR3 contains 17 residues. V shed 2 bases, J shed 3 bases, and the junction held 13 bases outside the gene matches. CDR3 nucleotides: TGTGCCAGCAGTGAATATAGGACAGGAGATGGTGACTACGAGCAGTACTTC. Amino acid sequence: CASSEYRTGDGDYEQYF.

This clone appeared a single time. DNA for the CDR3: TGCAGCGTTGAAGGGCCTAGCGGGAGAGCCTCCTACGAGCAGTACTTC. The encoded protein is CSVEGPSGRASYEQYF. The chain joins TRBV29-1 to TRBJ2-7, with 10 bases that match TRBD2. V gave up 1 base and J gave up 0 bases; unmatched junction bases: 6. The CDR3 runs to 16 residues. Germline lookup yields CDR1 SQVTM and CDR2 ANQGSEA.

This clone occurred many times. This CDR3 is CASSLRQVGQPQHF. CDR3 sequence (DNA): TGTGCCAGCAGCTTGCGACAGGTGGGGCAGCCCCAGCATTTT. V is TRBV5-8 and J is TRBJ1-5, with D perhaps matching TRBD1 (6 bases). The CDR3 covers 14 residues. The germline gives CDR1 SGHTS, CDR2 YDEGEE. V was cut by 1 base and J by 7 bases, with 12 bases left in between.

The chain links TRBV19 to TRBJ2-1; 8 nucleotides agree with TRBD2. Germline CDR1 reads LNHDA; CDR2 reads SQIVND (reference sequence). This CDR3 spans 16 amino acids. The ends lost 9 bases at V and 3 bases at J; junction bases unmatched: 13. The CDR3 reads CASHSGAGGLYNEQFF. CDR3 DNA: TGTGCCAGCCATTCTGGGGCGGGAGGCCTCTACAATGAGCAGTTCTTC.

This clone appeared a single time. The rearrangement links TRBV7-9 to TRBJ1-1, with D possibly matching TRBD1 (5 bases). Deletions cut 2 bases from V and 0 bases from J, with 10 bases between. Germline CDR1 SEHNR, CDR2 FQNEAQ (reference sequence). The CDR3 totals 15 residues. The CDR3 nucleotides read TGTGCCAGCAGCTTACCCAGGACAATGAACACTGAAGCTTTCTTT. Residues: CASSLPRTMNTEAFF.

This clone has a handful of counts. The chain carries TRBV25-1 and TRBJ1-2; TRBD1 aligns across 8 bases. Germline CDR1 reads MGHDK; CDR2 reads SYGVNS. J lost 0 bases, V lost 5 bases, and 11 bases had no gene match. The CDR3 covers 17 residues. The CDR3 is CASSPLRTDRANYGYTF. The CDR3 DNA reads TGTGCCAGCAGTCCTCTTCGAACGGACAGGGCTAACTATGGCTACACCTTC.

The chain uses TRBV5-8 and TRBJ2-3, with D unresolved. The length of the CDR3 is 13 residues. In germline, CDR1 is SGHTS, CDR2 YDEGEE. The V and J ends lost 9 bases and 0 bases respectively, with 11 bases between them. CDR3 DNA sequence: TGTGCCACGCCGAGGTCTAGCACAGATACGCAGTATTTT. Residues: CATPRSSTDTQYF.

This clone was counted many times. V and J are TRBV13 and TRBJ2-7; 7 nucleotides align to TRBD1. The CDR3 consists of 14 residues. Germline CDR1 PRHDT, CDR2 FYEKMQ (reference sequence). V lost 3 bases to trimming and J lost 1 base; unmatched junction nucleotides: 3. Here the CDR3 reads CASSLTGKSYEQYF. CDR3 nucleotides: TGTGCCAGCAGCTTGACAGGGAAGTCCTACGAGCAGTACTTC.

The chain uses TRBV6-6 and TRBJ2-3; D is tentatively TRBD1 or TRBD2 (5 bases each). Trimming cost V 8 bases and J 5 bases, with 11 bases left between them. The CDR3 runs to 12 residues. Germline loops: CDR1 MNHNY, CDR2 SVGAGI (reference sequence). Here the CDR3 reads CASSPGLDTQYF. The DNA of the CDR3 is TGTGCCAGCTCTCCGGGGCTAGATACGCAGTATTTT.

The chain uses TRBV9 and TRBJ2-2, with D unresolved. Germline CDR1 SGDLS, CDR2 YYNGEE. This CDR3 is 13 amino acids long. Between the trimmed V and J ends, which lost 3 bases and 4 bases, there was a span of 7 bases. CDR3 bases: TGTGCCAGCAGCGCCTACATCACCGGGGAGCTGTTTTTT. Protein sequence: CASSAYITGELFF.

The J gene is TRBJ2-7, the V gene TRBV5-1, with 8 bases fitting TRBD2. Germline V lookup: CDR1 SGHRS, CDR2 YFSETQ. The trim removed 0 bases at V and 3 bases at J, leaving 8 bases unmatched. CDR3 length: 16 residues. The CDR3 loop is CASSLGSGIYSYEQYF. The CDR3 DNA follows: TGCGCCAGCAGCTTGGGTAGCGGGATTTATAGCTACGAGCAGTACTTC.

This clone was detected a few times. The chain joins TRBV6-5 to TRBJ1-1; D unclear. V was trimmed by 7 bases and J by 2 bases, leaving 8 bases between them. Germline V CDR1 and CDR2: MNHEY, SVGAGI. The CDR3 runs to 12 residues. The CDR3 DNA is TGTGCCAGCAATCAGGAAAACACTGAAGCTTTCTTT. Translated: CASNQENTEAFF.

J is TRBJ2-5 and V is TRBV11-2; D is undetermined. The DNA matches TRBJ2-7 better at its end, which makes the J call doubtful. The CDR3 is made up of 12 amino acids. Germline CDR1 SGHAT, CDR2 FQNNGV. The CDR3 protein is CASSQLHYEQYF. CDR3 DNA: TGTGCCAGCAGCCAACTCCACTACGAGCAGTACTTC.

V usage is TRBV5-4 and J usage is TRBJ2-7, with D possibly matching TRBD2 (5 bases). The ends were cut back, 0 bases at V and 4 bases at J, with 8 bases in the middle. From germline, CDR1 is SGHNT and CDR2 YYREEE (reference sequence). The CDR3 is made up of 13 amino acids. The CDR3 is CASSLVRGYEQYF. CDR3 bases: TGTGCCAGCAGCTTGGTACGGGGTTACGAGCAGTACTTC.